The 26 T cell receptor beta chains listed next were all sequenced from one sample in a study of cytomegalovirus exposure and HLA in healthy donors. Primers included in the PCR were 60 Vbeta and 13 Jbeta primers. The repertoire was sequenced with immunoSEQ multiplex PCR; TCRdb's copy has only in-frame clones and lacks some. The table has 50,000 or so clones, approximately 81% seen once. Sequencing was performed on PBMCs. Receptors were obtained from a woman younger than 30 in good health and CMV-seronegative.

This clone has only one observation. Here the CDR3 reads CASSWGLAESSYNEQFF. The CDR3 DNA is TGTGCCAGCAGCTGGGGTTTAGCGGAGAGCTCCTACAATGAGCAGTTCTTC. V and J are TRBV5-4 and TRBJ2-1; tentative D call: TRBD2 (6 bases). Germline CDR1 and CDR2: SGHNT and YYREEE (reference sequence). The CDR3 runs to 17 residues. V was shortened by 3 bases and J by 0 bases, with 16 bases between the two germline ends. Together with reference TRBV5-4 and TRBJ2-1, the CDR3 gives the full variable domain: ETGVTQSPTHLIKTRGQQVTLRCSSQSGHNTVSWYQQALGQGPQFIFQYYREEENGRGNFPPRFSGLQFPNYSSELNVNALELDDSALYLCASSWGLAESSYNEQFFGPGTRLTVL.

This chain uses TRBV27 with TRBJ2-2; D gene unclear. The V and J ends lost 7 bases and 1 base respectively, with 4 bases between them. The CDR3 contains 12 residues. Germline V lookup: CDR1 MNHEY, CDR2 SMNVEV (reference sequence). The CDR3: CASTGNTGELFF. Here the CDR3 DNA reads TGTGCCAGCACCGGGAACACCGGGGAGCTGTTTTTT.

As concerns this clone: One junction end does not reproduce the germline sequence, and a read error may be involved. Other DNA variants within this sample encode the same CDR3. The chain has TRBV5-6 and TRBJ1-5, with D perhaps matching TRBD1 (5 bases). Germline V CDR1 and CDR2: SGHDT, YYEEEE. The length of the CDR3 is 15 residues. CDR3 region: CASRWGLGANQPQHF. The CDR3 DNA is TGTGCCAGCAGATGGGGACTGGGAGCCAATCAGCCTCAGCATTTT.

V and J are TRBV5-8 and TRBJ2-7, with TRBD1 matching over 9 bases. Germline V gives CDR1 SGHTS, CDR2 YDEGEE. Trimming removed 4 bases from V and 5 bases from J; junction bases left unmatched: 10. The CDR3 extends over 15 amino acids. The CDR3 sequence is CASSQRDRALHEQYF. CDR3 in DNA: TGTGCCAGCAGCCAAAGGGACAGGGCGCTCCACGAGCAGTACTTC.

This chain connects TRBV19 to TRBJ1-1, with 10 bases lining up with TRBD1. The CDR3 extends over 17 amino acids. The V gene's germline CDR1 is LNHDA and CDR2 SQIVND (reference sequence). The trim removed 1 base at V and 1 base at J, leaving 6 bases unmatched. The CDR3 DNA is TGTGCCAGTAGTATAGGAGTATGGACAGGGGGGAACACTGAAGCTTTCTTT. It translates to CASSIGVWTGGNTEAFF.

The rearrangement joins TRBV19 to TRBJ2-7; the match to TRBD2 covers 10 bases. V was clipped by 4 bases and J by 3 bases; unmatched bases: 9. There are 16 residues in the CDR3. Germline V lookup: CDR1 LNHDA, CDR2 SQIVND (reference sequence). The CDR3 nucleotides are TGTGCCAGTAGTAGGCCGAGAGGACTAGCGGACTACGAGCAGTACTTC. Translation: CASSRPRGLADYEQYF.

V and J are TRBV7-6 and TRBJ2-2; 10 nucleotides align to TRBD2. The CDR3 sequence is 17 residues long. The germline V gene encodes CDR1 SGHVS and CDR2 FNYEAQ. With 4 bases clipped from V and 5 bases from J, the junction kept 10 bases outside the gene matches. CDR3 coding DNA: TGTGCCAGCAGCTCGCGCGTAGCGGGAGGAGGTACCGGGGAGCTGTTTTTT. This encodes CASSSRVAGGGTGELFF.

This chain uses TRBV7-3 with TRBJ2-5, with 8 bases aligning to TRBD2. The V gene's germline CDR1 is SGHTA and CDR2 FQGTGA. There are 15 residues in the CDR3. V trimming: 5 bases; J trimming: 5 bases; junction bases outside the gene matches: 10. CDR3 protein: CASSAGTSGGETQYF. In DNA, the CDR3 is TGTGCCAGCAGCGCAGGGACTAGTGGTGGGGAGACCCAGTACTTC. The complete variable domain, with remaining parts taken from reference TRBV7-3 and TRBJ2-5, reads GAGVSQTPSNKVTEKGKYVELRCDPISGHTALYWYRQSLGQGPEFLIYFQGTGAADDSGLPNDRFFAVRPEGSVSTLKIQRTERGDSAVYLCASSAGTSGGETQYFGPGTRLLVL.

The chain carries TRBV11-2 and TRBJ2-1; tentative D call: TRBD1 (6 bases). V was trimmed by 0 bases and J by 9 bases, leaving 15 bases between them. The CDR3 runs to 15 residues. The germline V gene encodes CDR1 SGHAT and CDR2 FQNNGV. The DNA for the CDR3 is TGTGCCAGCAGCTTAGAAGGGGGTGGCAGGGGTGAGCAGTTCTTC. Its protein product is CASSLEGGGRGEQFF. Drawing the rest from reference TRBV11-2 and TRBJ2-1, the complete variable domain is EAGVAQSPRYKIIEKRQSVAFWCNPISGHATLYWYQQILGQGPKLLIQFQNNGVVDDSQLPKDRFSAERLKGVDSTLKIQPAKLEDSAVYLCASSLEGGGRGEQFFGPGTRLTVL.

This clone was detected once. CDR3: CASRPGVLAINEQFF. DNA for the CDR3: TGTGCCAGCAGGCCGGGGGTTCTCGCGATCAATGAGCAGTTCTTC. The V call is TRBV11-2, the J call TRBJ2-1, with D possibly being TRBD2 (6 bases). The V gene's germline CDR1 is SGHAT and CDR2 FQNNGV. Trimming pared 6 bases from V and 6 bases from J, leaving 18 bases between. The CDR3 consists of 15 residues.

The chain employs TRBV5-8 and TRBJ1-5, with D tentatively TRBD1 (5 bases). CDR3 length: 14 amino acids. The V and J ends lost 5 bases and 11 bases respectively, with 20 bases between them. In germline, CDR1 is SGHTS, CDR2 YDEGEE. The CDR3 region has the DNA TGTGCCAGCAGTCAAGAATTACAGGACGCAGCCCAGCATTTT. It encodes CASSQELQDAAQHF.

V usage is TRBV5-1 and J usage is TRBJ1-2; D remains ambiguous. CDR1 is SGHRS and CDR2 is YFSETQ in the germline V gene. V was pared by 6 bases and J by 6 bases, with 15 bases between. The CDR3 runs to 13 residues. The CDR3 protein is CASMEALADGYTF. CDR3 nucleotides: TGCGCCAGCATGGAGGCCCTGGCCGATGGCTACACCTTC.

Only one count was recorded for this clone. J is TRBJ1-1 and V is TRBV28; TRBD1 is a possible D gene (6 bases). CDR3 length: 17 amino acids. The germline V and J ends were trimmed by 5 bases and 0 bases, with 19 bases remaining between them. Per the germline V gene, CDR1 is MDHEN and CDR2 is SYDVKM. CDR3 in DNA: TGTGCCAGCAGTCCAACCGGACAGCAATACATGAACACTGAAGCTTTCTTT. Protein: CASSPTGQQYMNTEAFF. The complete variable domain, with remaining parts taken from reference TRBV28 and TRBJ1-1, reads DVKVTQSSRYLVKRTGEKVFLECVQDMDHENMFWYRQDPGLGLRLIYFSYDVKMKEKGDIPEGYSVSREKKERFSLILESASTNQTSMYLCASSPTGQQYMNTEAFFGQGTRLTVV.

The rearrangement joins TRBV5-6 to TRBJ1-2; 7 bases agree with TRBD1. The CDR3 loop spans 14 amino acids. The V gene end was trimmed by 0 bases and the J gene end by 5 bases; junction bases not matched to a gene: 4. CDR1 is SGHDT, CDR2 YYEEEE, per germline. DNA for the CDR3: TGTGCCAGCAGCTTGGTAGGACAGGAATATGGCTACACCTTC. Translated, it gives CASSLVGQEYGYTF.

V usage is TRBV6-6 and J usage is TRBJ1-3; D ambiguous. Per germline, CDR1 MNHNY and CDR2 SVGAGI (reference sequence). V gave up 0 bases and J gave up 4 bases, with 10 bases separating them. CDR3 size: 15 residues. The CDR3 protein is CASSYSLGSGNTIYF. Here the CDR3 DNA reads TGTGCCAGCAGTTACTCGCTCGGGTCCGGAAACACCATATATTTT.

This clone appeared once. The chain's CDR3 is CASRGTGTEPQHF. The CDR3 DNA is TGTGCCAGCAGGGGGACAGGGACGGAGCCCCAGCATTTT. The chain combines TRBV2 with TRBJ1-5, with TRBD1 matching 9 bases. The V and J ends lost 6 bases and 8 bases, in that order; junction bases with no gene match: 5. CDR3 length equals 13 residues. Germline CDR1 is SNHLY and CDR2 is FYNNEI.

The rearrangement uses TRBV10-1 and TRBJ2-7; no reliable D call. V was shortened by 2 bases and J by 3 bases, with 5 bases between the two germline ends. This CDR3 has 12 residues. Per the germline V gene, CDR1 is WNHNN and CDR2 is SYGVQD (reference sequence). As DNA, the CDR3 is TGCGCCAGCAGTGAGACCAGCTACGAGCAGTACTTC. Protein: CASSETSYEQYF.

The rearrangement joins TRBV27 to TRBJ1-1; TRBD1 might be the D (6 bases). Germline-derived CDR1 and CDR2 are MNHEY and SMNVEV (reference sequence). The germline V and J ends were trimmed by 9 bases and 10 bases, with 24 bases remaining between them. The CDR3 runs 14 residues. The CDR3, as DNA: TGTGCCAGTATTACGAATCCTACAGGGTCACGAGCTTTCTTT. This encodes CASITNPTGSRAFF.

The chain recombines TRBV5-8 with TRBJ2-7; D perhaps matches TRBD2 (5 bases). The CDR3 contains 13 residues. The germline V gene encodes CDR1 SGHTS and CDR2 YDEGEE. V lost 1 base, J lost 7 bases, and 12 bases lay in between. CDR3 bases: TGTGCCAGCAGCTTGAGGAGGTTGGGAGAGCAGTACTTC. This translates into CASSLRRLGEQYF.

This chain joins TRBV11-3 and TRBJ2-1, with 7 bases matching TRBD2. The CDR3 length is 14 residues. Trimming removed 3 bases from V and 4 bases from J; junction bases left unmatched: 3. Germline CDR1 and CDR2: SGHNT and YENEEA. In nucleotides, the CDR3 is TGTGCCAGCAGCTTGGGGGGGGGATACAATGAGCAGTTCTTC. This gives the protein CASSLGGGYNEQFF. Full variable domain (rest looked up from reference TRBV11-3 and TRBJ2-1): EAGVVQSPRYKIIEKKQPVAFWCNPISGHNTLYWYLQNLGQGPELLIRYENEEAVDDSQLPKDRFSAERLKGVDSTLKIQPAELGDSAVYLCASSLGGGYNEQFFGPGTRLTVL.

The chain employs TRBV5-6 and TRBJ2-3; no definite D call. Germline CDR1 reads SGHDT; CDR2 reads YYEEEE. The V and J ends lost 0 bases and 0 bases respectively, with 14 bases between them. The CDR3 extends over 17 amino acids. CDR3 residues: CASSLARGSVSTDTQYF. The CDR3 nucleotides are TGTGCCAGCAGCTTGGCCCGTGGCAGTGTGAGCACAGATACGCAGTATTTT.

This chain uses TRBV6-6 with TRBJ2-1; 11 nucleotides line up with TRBD1. The CDR3 runs 15 residues. The germline V gene has CDR1 MNHNY and CDR2 SVGAGI (reference sequence). The trim removed 7 bases at V and 2 bases at J, leaving 4 bases unmatched. The CDR3 region has the DNA TGTGCCAGCACCCGGGACAGGGGGGCCTACAATGAGCAGTTCTTC. This sequence encodes CASTRDRGAYNEQFF.

The rearrangement links TRBV7-2 to TRBJ2-1, with 15 bases aligning to TRBD2. The CDR3 spans 19 residues. Per the germline V gene, CDR1 is SGHTA and CDR2 is FQGNSA. The V segment lost 4 bases and the J segment 0 bases; nucleotides outside the gene matches: 7. The CDR3 protein is CASSYRTSGRAISYNEQFF. The CDR3 DNA reads TGTGCCAGCAGCTACCGGACTAGCGGGAGGGCCATCTCCTACAATGAGCAGTTCTTC.

This clone was counted a single time. The rearrangement links TRBV2 to TRBJ2-7, with D possibly being TRBD2 (6 bases). Germline CDR1 is SNHLY and CDR2 is FYNNEI. The V and J ends lost 11 bases and 3 bases respectively, with 17 bases between them. The CDR3 sequence is 13 residues long. The CDR3 DNA sequence: TGTGCCGGGGGGTTTGGACAAGTCTACGAGCAGTACTTC. Translation gives CAGGFGQVYEQYF.

V and J are TRBV27 and TRBJ1-6; D is possibly TRBD1 (5 bases). This CDR3 region has 13 residues. Germline V gene lookup returns CDR1 MNHEY and CDR2 SMNVEV (reference sequence). The V gene lost 7 bases and the J gene lost 10 bases, with 14 bases spanning the gap. The DNA of the CDR3 is TGTGCCAGCACCCCCCCCGGGGGATCACCCCTCCACTTT. Encoded protein: CASTPPGGSPLHF.

The chain links TRBV19 to TRBJ2-3; TRBD2 agrees at 14 bases. Germline assignment: CDR1 LNHDA and CDR2 SQIVND (reference sequence). The CDR3 totals 16 residues. V lost 6 bases to trimming and J lost 4 bases; unmatched junction nucleotides: 6. The CDR3 DNA follows: TGTGCCAGTAGCCACGGGACTAGCGGGAGAGCAGATACGCAGTATTTT. Amino acids: CASSHGTSGRADTQYF.